This TCR beta chain was profiled in a study of a mutant IDH1 vaccine in newly diagnosed glioma. Study details: First vaccine doses came 4-6 weeks after radiotherapy alone, or with temozolomide cycles.

The J segment lost 2 bases and the V segment lost 3 bases, leaving 15 bases of the junction unmatched. The CDR3 is 18 residues long. Germline loops: CDR1 MGHRA, CDR2 YSYEKL. Concerning this clone itself: The antigen is unknown.

The time point here: week 23, last vaccination. What each vaccine dose contained was 300 ug of mutant IDH1 20-mer peptide, accompanied by topical imiquimod. The method was immunoSEQ multiplex PCR; TCRdb's version includes in-frame clones alone and lacks a portion of them. The sample has 70,000 to 95,000 clones; around 85% are singletons. This chain links TRBV4-1 with TRBJ2-5; 7 nucleotides line up with TRBD2. The source material was PBMCs, sampled from a glioma patient whose treatment included an IDH1 peptide vaccine. The TCR was taken from a woman aged 45 to 65 with glioma. Here the CDR3 DNA reads TGCGCCAGCAGCCACCCCTCCGCCCGGCCTAGCGGTCAAGAGACCCAGTACTTC. Its protein is CASSHPSARPSGQETQYF.